Described below is a single T cell receptor (beta chain) sequence and its context. Its specificity is unknown. A 5'RACE reaction primed in the constant segment made cDNA libraries of TCR alpha and TCR beta, and these carried sample barcodes and UMIs. TCRdb redid the calling of the 5' RACE reads with MiXCR, one entry per CDR3 protein. This sample carries some 490,000 distinct CDR3 sequences, roughly 18% of them seen once, and the ten largest clones take roughly an eighth. This entry is derived from a study of T-cell memory formation after mild COVID-19. Findings and limits, study-wide: The SARS-CoV-2 specificity of second-wave clones reaching peak at day 37 remained unverified. Pre-infection memory carried some responding clones, suggesting that cross-reactive memory joined. CD8+ contracting clones occupied EMRA, while CD4+ ones occupied mainly CM and EM.

The TCR originated in an adult woman who had mild COVID-19 (a few samples of this study predate the infection). Cell type and time point are not known. Sequencing was performed on PBMCs or a T cell subset sorted from them (not recorded which).

The CDR3 loop reads CASSLAGPRSYEQYF. Written as DNA, the CDR3 is TGTGCCAGCAGCTTGGCAGGACCTCGGTCCTACGAGCAGTACTTC. The gene calls are TRBV5-5 and TRBJ2-7; D gene ambiguous. The CDR3 is 15 residues long. V was cut by 0 bases and J by 1 base, with 11 bases left in between. From germline, CDR1 is SGHKS and CDR2 YYEKEE (reference sequence).